This T cell receptor (beta chain) was documented in a study of response to subunit inactivated influenza vaccine. CDR3 length: 13 amino acids. The germline V gene has CDR1 MGHRA and CDR2 YSYEKL. Trimming pared 0 bases from V and 6 bases from J, leaving 9 bases between. A few counts support this clonotype. One entry per CDR3 protein, called by TCRdb with MiXCR from the RT-PCR reads. This sample has hundreds of thousands of distinct CDR3 sequences; roughly 8.2% occur once, and the top ten carry 10% to 15%. The specimen was PBMCs from blood, collected about 23 months after vaccination. The TCR originated in a man aged 50-75 years who received an inactivated influenza vaccine. The chain carries TRBV4-1 and TRBJ2-7; TRBD2 might be the D (5 bases). The CDR3 sequence: CASSQETGVEQYF. The CDR3 DNA reads as TGCGCCAGCAGCCAAGAAACCGGGGTCGAGCAGTACTTC.